The 23 T cell receptor beta chains below all came from one sample that was sequenced in a study of T cell changes during pregnancy in multiple sclerosis. Here immunoSEQ multiplex PCR was the method, and the copy in TCRdb shows in-frame clones only, minus some. The repertoire consists of tens of thousands of clones, with about 90% occurring once and the leading ten covering around 4.4%. The sample consisted of CD8+ T cells from peripheral blood mononuclear cells, taken after pregnancy. The receptors come from a female donor with multiple sclerosis, enrolled in a pregnancy study.

CDR3 protein: CASSLEGITEAFF. The CDR3, as DNA: TGTGCCAGCAGCTTGGAGGGGATCACTGAAGCTTTCTTT. This chain connects TRBV5-4 to TRBJ1-1, with a possible D match to TRBD1 (5 bases). This CDR3 is built from 13 residues. Trimming removed 0 bases from V and 4 bases from J, with 7 bases in between. The germline V gene has CDR1 SGHNT and CDR2 YYREEE (reference sequence).

The rearrangement links TRBV28 to TRBJ1-2; a possible D gene is TRBD1 (5 bases). There are 13 residues in the CDR3. Trimming took off 10 bases at V and 4 bases at J, with 16 bases between the two ends. Germline CDR1 MDHEN, CDR2 SYDVKM. For the CDR3, the DNA is TGTGCCACTCGATCGGGGGAGGGCTATGGCTACACCTTC. This encodes CATRSGEGYGYTF.

This clone was observed once. V and J are TRBV9 and TRBJ2-2, with 9 nucleotides matching TRBD2. The germline gives CDR1 SGDLS, CDR2 YYNGEE. Trimming at V came to 4 bases and at J to 7 bases, leaving 14 bases not matched to a gene. This CDR3 contains 17 residues. The DNA of the CDR3 is TGTGCCAGCAGCCCCGGGACTAGCAGCAACTTGATCGGGGAGCTGTTTTTT. As protein: CASSPGTSSNLIGELFF.

By proportion, this clone is medium-sized. The V call is TRBV6-4, the J call TRBJ2-1; TRBD2 might be the D (6 bases). V lost 0 bases, J lost 0 bases, and 6 bases lay in between. Germline V gives CDR1 MRHNA, CDR2 SNTAGT. The CDR3 spans 15 residues. CDR3 sequence reads: CASSDSAGSYNEQFF. In DNA form, the CDR3 reads TGTGCCAGCAGTGACTCAGCGGGCTCCTACAATGAGCAGTTCTTC.

The J gene is TRBJ2-7, the V gene TRBV19, with 7 bases aligning to TRBD1. V was pared by 9 bases and J by 0 bases, with 11 bases of the junction left unmatched. CDR1 is LNHDA, CDR2 SQIVND, per germline (reference sequence). The CDR3 runs to 15 residues. The DNA of the CDR3 is TGTGCCAGCCAGAGTTTCCGGGACAGCTCCTACGAGCAGTACTTC. Residues: CASQSFRDSSYEQYF.

The genes are TRBV9 and TRBJ1-6; D may be TRBD1 (5 bases). There are 14 residues in the CDR3. Trimming removed 0 bases from V and 7 bases from J, with 8 bases in between. Germline assignment: CDR1 SGDLS and CDR2 YYNGEE. The CDR3 spells CASSVATANSPLHF. The CDR3 nucleotides are TGTGCCAGCAGCGTAGCGACAGCCAATTCACCCCTCCACTTT.

This chain connects TRBV7-9 to TRBJ1-1, with TRBD1 matching 11 bases. This CDR3 region has 17 residues. The junction had 10 bases not matched to a gene; V was cut back by 5 bases and J by 2 bases. CDR1 SEHNR and CDR2 FQNEAQ come from the germline V gene (reference sequence). In nucleotides, the CDR3 is TGTGCCAGCAGCCATCCAATCGGACAGGGGGCCAACACTGAAGCTTTCTTT. Its protein product is CASSHPIGQGANTEAFF.

Regarding this clone: The junction shows a germline mismatch at one end, possibly a read error. The V and J genes are TRBV4-1 and TRBJ1-2; D is possibly TRBD1 (6 bases). The CDR3 contains 16 residues. Germline CDR1 is MGHRA and CDR2 is YSYEKL. CDR3 in amino acids: CASSQDPRGANYGYTF. CDR3 in DNA: TGCGCCAGCAGTCAAGATCCCAGGGGAGCTAACTATGGCTACACCTTC.

The V call is TRBV7-6, the J call TRBJ2-1, with D possibly TRBD2 on 7 matching bases. CDR1 and CDR2 from the germline V gene are SGHVS and FNYEAQ. Trimming pared 5 bases from V and 8 bases from J, leaving 16 bases between. CDR3 length: 14 amino acids. The CDR3 spells CASSRTGAGDEQFF. The CDR3 region has the DNA TGTGCCAGCAGCCGGACGGGGGCGGGGGATGAGCAGTTCTTC.

The V call is TRBV2, the J call TRBJ2-3; D might be TRBD2 (5 bases). The CDR3 covers 19 residues. V was cut by 7 bases and J by 2 bases, with 28 bases left in between. Per germline, CDR1 SNHLY and CDR2 FYNNEI. The CDR3 bases are TGTGCCAGCACCTTCTCCCCCCCCGGGGTGACGGGGAACACAGATACGCAGTATTTT. Protein product: CASTFSPPGVTGNTDTQYF.

Concerning this clone itself: This CDR3 is also generated by other DNA sequences in the sample. The chain carries TRBV9 and TRBJ2-1; 10 positions match TRBD2. The V gene end was trimmed by 0 bases and the J gene end by 9 bases; junction bases not matched to a gene: 9. Looked up from germline, CDR1 is SGDLS and CDR2 is YYNGEE. The length of the CDR3 is 16 residues. The CDR3 spells CASSVEGLAGGIEQFF. CDR3 coding DNA: TGTGCCAGCAGCGTAGAGGGATTAGCGGGGGGCATTGAGCAGTTCTTC.

The chain recombines TRBV5-6 with TRBJ1-2; D uncertain. Germline V gives CDR1 SGHDT, CDR2 YYEEEE. This CDR3 is built from 13 residues. Trimming pared 0 bases from V and 8 bases from J, leaving 11 bases between. CDR3 region: CASSLAGGRGYTF. CDR3 sequence (DNA): TGTGCCAGCAGCTTGGCGGGTGGGAGAGGCTACACCTTC.

This clone was detected a few times. J is TRBJ2-5 and V is TRBV6-4; weak D call: TRBD2 (5 bases). Trimming cost V 4 bases and J 4 bases, with 16 bases left between them. There are 15 residues in the CDR3. Germline loops: CDR1 MRHNA, CDR2 SNTAGT. CDR3 bases: TGTGCCAGCAGTGTGTTCGCGGGTGAGGGAGAGACCCAGTACTTC. It specifies CASSVFAGEGETQYF.

The genes are TRBV7-9 and TRBJ1-2, with 7 positions matching TRBD1. Unmatched junction bases numbered 6, after V lost 4 bases and J lost 4 bases. CDR3 length: 14 residues. CDR1 and CDR2 from the germline V gene are SEHNR and FQNEAQ (reference sequence). CDR3 sequence (DNA): TGTGCCAGCAGCTCCGGACAGGCACCCTATGGCTACACCTTC. It encodes CASSSGQAPYGYTF.

This chain links TRBV11-3 with TRBJ2-2, with D perhaps matching TRBD2 (6 bases). V shed 11 bases and J shed 2 bases, with 24 bases lying between them. The CDR3 consists of 17 residues. Germline V CDR1 and CDR2: SGHNT, YENEEA. CDR3 in DNA: TGTGCCGGCCTGTGTCCGACTGGTGCGGGAAACACCGGGGAGCTGTTTTTT. Protein: CAGLCPTGAGNTGELFF.

The V call is TRBV6-5, the J call TRBJ1-2; possible D gene TRBD1, 6 bases. V lost 7 bases to trimming and J lost 3 bases, with 18 bases between them. CDR1 is MNHEY, CDR2 SVGAGI, per germline. This CDR3 region has 15 residues. DNA of the CDR3: TGTGCCAGCAAGCCTCGGGACACGGATTACTATGGCTACACCTTC. Its translation is CASKPRDTDYYGYTF.

A single count supports this clone. The chain links TRBV5-4 to TRBJ1-5; tentative D call: TRBD1 (6 bases). Trimming left V 2 bases short and J 4 bases short, with 10 bases between. This CDR3 contains 14 residues. The germline gives CDR1 SGHNT, CDR2 YYREEE (reference sequence). DNA for the CDR3: TGTGCCAGCAGCTTTAAGGGGGAAAATCAGCCCCAGCATTTT. It specifies CASSFKGENQPQHF.

The V call is TRBV15, the J call TRBJ2-7, with D possibly being TRBD1 (5 bases). This CDR3 contains 15 residues. Germline V gene lookup returns CDR1 LNHNV and CDR2 YYDKDF (reference sequence). With 1 base removed from V and 0 bases from J, the gap between germline ends came to 10 bases. DNA for the CDR3: TGTGCCACCAGCAGAGGGGTAGGGGCCTCCTACGAGCAGTACTTC. Translating it yields CATSRGVGASYEQYF.

The chain has TRBV5-6 and TRBJ2-5; D call uncertain. From germline, CDR1 is SGHDT and CDR2 YYEEEE. Between the trimmed V and J ends, which lost 4 bases and 5 bases, there was a span of 9 bases. The CDR3 covers 12 residues. In DNA, the CDR3 is TGTGCCAGCAGCCTGGGTGCGGAGACCCAGTACTTC. It encodes CASSLGAETQYF. The entire variable domain, with the rest obtained from reference TRBV5-6 and TRBJ2-5, is as follows: DAGVTQSPTHLIKTRGQQVTLRCSPKSGHDTVSWYQQALGQGPQFIFQYYEEEERQRGNFPDRFSGHQFPNYSSELNVNALLLGDSALYLCASSLGAETQYFGPGTRLLVL.

This sequence joins TRBV19 and TRBJ1-4; 7 nucleotides align to TRBD1. CDR1 and CDR2 (germline): LNHDA, SQIVND (reference sequence). After removal of 6 bases from V and 8 bases from J, the junction contained 6 bases not matched to a gene. This CDR3 contains 13 residues. CDR3 protein: CASRTGWREKLFF. The CDR3 nucleotides read TGTGCCAGTAGGACAGGGTGGAGGGAAAAACTGTTTTTT.

The V gene is TRBV6-6, the J gene TRBJ2-1; 10 bases line up with TRBD2. The CDR3 is made up of 16 amino acids. CDR1 is MNHNY and CDR2 is SVGAGI in the germline V gene (reference sequence). The junction had 10 bases not matched to a gene; V was cut back by 6 bases and J by 5 bases. CDR3 in amino acids: CASRRFLAGADNEQFF. The CDR3 nucleotides are TGTGCCAGCAGGCGCTTCCTAGCGGGGGCGGACAATGAGCAGTTCTTC.

V usage is TRBV6-1 and J usage is TRBJ2-2; 7 bases are shared with TRBD2. The CDR3 has 14 residues. J gave up 3 bases and V 6 bases, and 4 bases lay outside the gene matches. CDR1 and CDR2 (germline): MNHNS, SASEGT. The CDR3 DNA reads as TGTGCCAGCAGGGGTGGGGGGGACACCGGGGAGCTGTTTTTT. Translating gives CASRGGGDTGELFF.

This clone was seen a single time. The chain carries TRBV7-8 and TRBJ2-1; possible D gene TRBD1, 6 bases. CDR1 and CDR2 (germline): SGHVS, FQNEAQ. V gave up 1 base and J gave up 4 bases, with 14 bases separating them. The CDR3 is 16 amino acids. This chain's CDR3 is CASSLGQGSTYNEQFF. The DNA of the CDR3 is TGTGCCAGCAGCTTAGGGCAGGGGAGCACGTACAATGAGCAGTTCTTC.